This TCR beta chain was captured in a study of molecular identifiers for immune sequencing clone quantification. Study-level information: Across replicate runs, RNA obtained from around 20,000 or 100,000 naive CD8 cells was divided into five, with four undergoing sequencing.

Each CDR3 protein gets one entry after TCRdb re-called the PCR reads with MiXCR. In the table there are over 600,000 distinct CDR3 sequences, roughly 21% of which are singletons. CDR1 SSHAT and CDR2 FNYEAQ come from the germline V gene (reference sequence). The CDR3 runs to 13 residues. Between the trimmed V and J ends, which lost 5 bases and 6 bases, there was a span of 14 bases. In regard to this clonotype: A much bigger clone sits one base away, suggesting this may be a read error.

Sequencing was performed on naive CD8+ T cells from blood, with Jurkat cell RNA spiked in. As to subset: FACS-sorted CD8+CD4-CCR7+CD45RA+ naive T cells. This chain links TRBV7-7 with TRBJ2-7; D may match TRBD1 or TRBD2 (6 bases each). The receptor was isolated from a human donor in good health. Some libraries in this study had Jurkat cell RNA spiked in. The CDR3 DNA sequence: TGTGCCAGCAGCGCGGGACACCACTGCGAGCAGTACTTC. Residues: CASSAGHHCEQYF.